This T cell receptor beta chain was obtained from a study of T-cell reconstitution after alpha-beta-depleted transplantation in children. This clonotype was recorded a few times. Unique molecular identifiers were incorporated when the TCRbeta library was constructed. TCRdb re-analysed the PCR reads in MiXCR, keeping a single row per CDR3 protein. The repertoire includes some 500,000 distinct CDR3 sequences, approximately 20% of them detected once, and 3.3% sits in the top ten. V shed 0 bases and J 5 bases; nucleotides not matched to a gene: 7. The CDR3 spans 17 residues. Germline CDR1 SGHTA, CDR2 FQGNSA.

Material: PBMCs from the stem cell graft donor, obtained from the stem cell graft. The chain uses TRBV7-2 and TRBJ2-7; 13 nucleotides line up with TRBD2. The sequence was obtained from a human donor who donated a stem cell graft to a child with acute lymphoblastic leukemia. The CDR3 DNA is TGTGCCAGCAGCTTAGCCCTGGGACTAGCGGGATCGGACGAGCAGTACTTC. This codes for CASSLALGLAGSDEQYF. The variable domain in full, completed from reference TRBV7-2 and TRBJ2-7, reads GAGVSQSPSNKVTEKGKDVELRCDPISGHTALYWYRQSLGQGLEFLIYFQGNSAPDKSGLPSDRFSAERTGGSVSTLTIQRTQQEDSAVYLCASSLALGLAGSDEQYFGPGTRLTVT.